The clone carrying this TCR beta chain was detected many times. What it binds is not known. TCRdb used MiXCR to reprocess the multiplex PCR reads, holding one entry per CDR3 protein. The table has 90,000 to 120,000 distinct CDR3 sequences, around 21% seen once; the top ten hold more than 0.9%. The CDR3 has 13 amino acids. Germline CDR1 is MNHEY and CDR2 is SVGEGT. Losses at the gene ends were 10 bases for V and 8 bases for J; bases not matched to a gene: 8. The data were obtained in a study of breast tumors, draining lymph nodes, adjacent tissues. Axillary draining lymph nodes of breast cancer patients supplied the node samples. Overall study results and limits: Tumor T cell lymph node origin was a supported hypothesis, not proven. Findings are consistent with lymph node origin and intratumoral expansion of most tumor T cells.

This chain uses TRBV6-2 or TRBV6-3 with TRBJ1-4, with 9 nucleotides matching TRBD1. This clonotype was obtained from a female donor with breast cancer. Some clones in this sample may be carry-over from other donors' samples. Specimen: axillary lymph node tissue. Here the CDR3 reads CAINRGLGEKLFF. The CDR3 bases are TGTGCCATTAACAGGGGGCTCGGGGAAAAACTGTTTTTT.